This T cell receptor beta chain comes out of a study of cytomegalovirus exposure and HLA in healthy donors. Study context: One earlier analysis, a look at about 179 million T cells, found fewer than 140 million unique TCR beta sequences.

Whole-study results and caveats: Reports showed the classifier diagnosing cytomegalovirus status with high specificity and sensitivity. A cluster of highly shared sequence variants was likely a sequencing artifact.

This clone has a single count. What it binds is not known. Other nucleotide sequences in the sample specify the same CDR3. With 60 Vbeta and 13 Jbeta primers, the PCR was carried out. The assay was immunoSEQ multiplex PCR, and TCRdb's table has in-frame clones only and misses some. The profile covers about 170,000 clones, with around three quarters appearing a single time and just over 2% taken by the ten largest. The sequencing input was PBMCs. The source of this sequence is a woman under 40 in good health and CMV-seropositive.

The CDR3 sequence: CAISEMDTSANTGELFF. The CDR3 DNA reads as TGTGCCATCAGTGAGATGGATACTAGTGCGAACACCGGGGAGCTGTTTTTT. V and J are TRBV10-3 and TRBJ2-2; TRBD2 might be the D (5 bases). The CDR3 covers 17 residues. The germline V gene encodes CDR1 ENHRY and CDR2 SYGVKD. V was trimmed by 2 bases and J by 0 bases, leaving 13 bases between them.